This record concerns one T cell receptor beta chain sequence. Sequenced by immunoSEQ multiplex PCR; TCRdb stores in-frame clones only, minus some. The data show around 600,000 clones, roughly 98% seen once. This CDR3 comprises 15 residues. Germline V gene lookup returns CDR1 MGHRA and CDR2 YSYEKL. The V gene lost 6 bases and the J gene lost 11 bases, with 22 bases spanning the gap. This entry comes from a study of shared clonotypes between healthy human individuals. Cells designated naive CD8 were CD45RO-negative and were positively selected for CCR7, with terminally differentiated effector memory CD45RA+ cells excluded.

This receptor was obtained from a man in his thirties or forties in good health. V usage is TRBV4-1 and J usage is TRBJ1-4, with D perhaps TRBD1 (6 bases). The sequenced sample was naive CD8+ T cells sorted from blood. CDR3 in amino acids: CASRNPQGTGSKLFF. The CDR3 DNA reads as TGCGCCAGCAGAAATCCGCAGGGGACGGGGAGTAAACTGTTTTTT.